The 14 T cell receptor beta chains presented below share a single source sample, sequenced in a study of radiation and T cells in renal cell carcinoma. TCRdb keeps only in-frame clones here, not all; method: immunoSEQ multiplex PCR. The sample has around 120,000 clones; more than 80% are singletons. Noted time point: blood 2 weeks post-SBRT. The treatment denotes: 15 Gy SBRT to primary tumor, nephrectomy 4 weeks later. This specimen consisted of blood, obtained from a patient whose treatment included radiotherapy and nephrectomy. These receptors were taken from a woman aged 55-69 years with renal cell carcinoma.

V is TRBV6-6 and J is TRBJ1-4; weak D call: TRBD1 (5 bases). V dropped 11 bases and J dropped 3 bases, with 13 bases sitting between them. Germline CDR1 MNHNY, CDR2 SVGAGI (reference sequence). CDR3 length: 13 residues. The CDR3, as DNA: TGTGCCTCTAGGACATTTTCTAATGAAAAACTGTTTTTT. Protein sequence: CASRTFSNEKLFF.

This clone has more than one count but fewer than ten. V and J are TRBV6-5 and TRBJ1-1; TRBD1 might be the D (5 bases). This CDR3 comprises 14 residues. Germline lookup yields CDR1 MNHEY and CDR2 SVGAGI. The V end was cut by 5 bases, the J end by 11 bases, with 21 bases between. The CDR3 DNA is TGTGCCAGCAGTCACCGCGGGACCAAGGGAGAGGCTTTCTTT. This sequence encodes CASSHRGTKGEAFF.

The CDR3 reads CASSSGLAGGLKETQYF. The CDR3 region has the DNA TGTGCCAGCAGCTCAGGACTAGCGGGAGGGCTGAAAGAGACCCAGTACTTC. V usage is TRBV5-6 and J usage is TRBJ2-5; 15 bases are a match to TRBD2. Unmatched junction bases numbered 6, after V lost 3 bases and J lost 3 bases. CDR3 length: 17 amino acids. Germline V gives CDR1 SGHDT, CDR2 YYEEEE.

This sequence joins TRBV5-8 and TRBJ2-3; 7 bases agree with TRBD2. Germline CDR1 reads SGHTS; CDR2 reads YDEGEE. The CDR3 loop spans 15 amino acids. J was trimmed by 1 base and V by 6 bases; bases with no gene match: 8. CDR3 region: CASTSLADGTDTQYF. As DNA, the CDR3 is TGTGCCAGCACCAGCCTAGCGGACGGCACAGATACGCAGTATTTT.

This clone was counted a single time. The chain uses TRBV18 and TRBJ2-3, with 8 bases identical to TRBD1. J gave up 4 bases and V 0 bases, and 3 bases lay outside the gene matches. The CDR3 is 15 amino acids. The germline gives CDR1 KGHSH, CDR2 LQKENI. The CDR3 protein is CASSPPAQGADTQYF. DNA for the CDR3: TGTGCCAGCTCACCACCGGCACAGGGGGCAGATACGCAGTATTTT. The full variable domain, rest sourced from reference TRBV18 and TRBJ2-3, is NAGVMQNPRHLVRRRGQEARLRCSPMKGHSHVYWYRQLPEEGLKFMVYLQKENIIDESGMPKERFSAEFPKEGPSILRIQQVVRGDSAAYFCASSPPAQGADTQYFGPGTRLTVL.

The chain carries TRBV5-1 and TRBJ2-2, with D unclear. Germline CDR1 and CDR2: SGHRS and YFSETQ. The V and J ends lost 6 bases and 0 bases respectively, with 9 bases between them. This CDR3 spans 14 amino acids. CDR3: CASTLGTNTGELFF. CDR3 DNA sequence: TGCGCCAGCACCCTGGGAACGAACACCGGGGAGCTGTTTTTT.

The V gene is TRBV27, the J gene TRBJ1-4; the D gene is possibly TRBD1 (5 bases). The germline gives CDR1 MNHEY, CDR2 SMNVEV (reference sequence). Trimming left V 7 bases short and J 3 bases short, with 9 bases between. The CDR3 length is 13 residues. The CDR3 reads CASTGRANEKLFF. As DNA, the CDR3 is TGTGCCAGCACAGGGAGAGCTAATGAAAAACTGTTTTTT.

The chain recombines TRBV19 with TRBJ1-2, with 8 nucleotides matching TRBD1. The length of the CDR3 is 15 residues. Germline CDR1 is LNHDA and CDR2 is SQIVND (reference sequence). V gave up 7 bases and J gave up 6 bases; unmatched junction bases: 13. For the CDR3, the DNA is TGTGCCAGTACGGACAGGGCCCTGCCGGTCGATGGCTACACCTTC. Amino acid sequence: CASTDRALPVDGYTF.

This sequence joins TRBV7-2 and TRBJ1-3, with 8 bases matching TRBD1. This CDR3 is built from 17 residues. With V trimmed by 5 bases and J by 1 base, 10 bases remained unmatched. The germline CDR1 and CDR2 sequences are SGHTA and FQGNSA. CDR3 residues: CASSPIPDRGSGNTIYF. The CDR3 DNA follows: TGTGCCAGCAGCCCCATTCCCGACAGGGGTTCTGGAAACACCATATATTTT.

The J gene is TRBJ1-2, the V gene TRBV25-1; D not resolved. Germline V gene lookup returns CDR1 MGHDK and CDR2 SYGVNS. Trimming took off 2 bases at V and 5 bases at J, with 15 bases between the two ends. The CDR3 loop spans 15 amino acids. The CDR3 reads CASSEGPSKPYGYTF. As DNA, the CDR3 is TGTGCCAGCAGTGAAGGGCCTTCGAAGCCTTATGGCTACACCTTC.

The chain's CDR3 is CASSEARVSSGNTIYF. DNA of the CDR3: TGTGCCAGCAGTGAAGCAAGAGTGAGCTCTGGAAACACCATATATTTT. V gene TRBV6-1 combines with J gene TRBJ1-3; D is unclear. With 0 bases removed from V and 0 bases from J, the gap between germline ends came to 9 bases. Germline V gives CDR1 MNHNS, CDR2 SASEGT. The CDR3 is 16 amino acids.

V is TRBV2 and J is TRBJ1-1, with D uncertain. This CDR3 has 13 residues. Trimming pared 5 bases from V and 1 base from J, leaving 8 bases between. The V gene's germline CDR1 is SNHLY and CDR2 FYNNEI. CDR3 coding DNA: TGTGCCAGCAGTAGGACTGAGAACACTGAAGCTTTCTTT. The encoded protein is CASSRTENTEAFF. Filled out from reference TRBV2 and TRBJ1-1, the complete variable domain reads EPEVTQTPSHQVTQMGQEVILRCVPISNHLYFYWYRQILGQKVEFLVSFYNNEISEKSEIFDDQFSVERPDGSNFTLKIRSTKLEDSAMYFCASSRTENTEAFFGQGTRLTVV.

The V and J genes are TRBV9 and TRBJ2-6, with D tentatively TRBD1 (6 bases). This CDR3 contains 17 residues. Germline CDR1 and CDR2: SGDLS and YYNGEE. V lost 4 bases and J 2 bases, leaving 16 bases between the germline ends. CDR3 DNA sequence: TGTGCCAGCAGCCCTCTGACAGGCGGTACTGGGGCCAACGTCCTGACTTTC. It translates to CASSPLTGGTGANVLTF.

This chain's CDR3 is CASSPNLGTRGIVLSSYNEQFF. Written as DNA, the CDR3 is TGTGCCAGCAGCCCCAATCTGGGGACTAGGGGGATTGTATTAAGCTCCTACAATGAGCAGTTCTTC. The chain carries TRBV4-2 and TRBJ2-1, with 8 positions matching TRBD2. CDR3 length: 22 amino acids. Germline trimming cut 4 bases from V and 0 bases from J; bases unmatched to any gene: 23. Germline V CDR1 and CDR2: LGHNA, YNFKEQ.